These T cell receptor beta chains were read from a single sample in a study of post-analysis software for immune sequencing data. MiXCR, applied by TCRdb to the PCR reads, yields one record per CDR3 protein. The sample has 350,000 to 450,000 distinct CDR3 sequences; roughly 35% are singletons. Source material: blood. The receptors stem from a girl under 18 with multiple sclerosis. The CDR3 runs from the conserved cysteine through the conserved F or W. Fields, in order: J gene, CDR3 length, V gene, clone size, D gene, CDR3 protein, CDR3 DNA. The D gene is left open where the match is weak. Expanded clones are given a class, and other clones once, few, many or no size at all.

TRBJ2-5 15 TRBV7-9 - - CASSLGSGGPETQYF TGTGCCAGCAGCTTAGGCTCAGGAGGGCCGGAGACCCAGTACTTC
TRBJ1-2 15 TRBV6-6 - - CASSYSSGTPYGYTF TGTGCCAGCAGTTACTCGAGTGGGACACCTTATGGCTACACCTTC
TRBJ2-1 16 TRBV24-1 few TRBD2 CATSDPTSGGYNEQFF TGTGCCACCAGTGATCCGACTAGCGGGGGATACAATGAGCAGTTCTTC
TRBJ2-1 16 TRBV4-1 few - CASSQLPGGVYNEQFF TGCGCCAGCAGCCAACTTCCCGGGGGAGTCTACAATGAGCAGTTCTTC
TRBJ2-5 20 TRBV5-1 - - CASSEQGRRALAQLQETQYF TGCGCCAGCAGCGAGCAGGGACGAAGGGCCTTAGCCCAGTTACAAGAGACCCAGTACTTC
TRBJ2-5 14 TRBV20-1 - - CSARGGPKAETQYF TGCAGTGCTAGGGGGGGCCCTAAGGCGGAGACCCAGTACTTC
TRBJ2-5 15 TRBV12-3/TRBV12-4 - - CASSGPLWGQETQYF TGTGCCAGCAGTGGCCCCCTTTGGGGCCAAGAGACCCAGTACTTC
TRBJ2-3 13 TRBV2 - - CASSSGAADTQYF TGTGCCAGCAGCTCCGGGGCCGCAGATACGCAGTATTTT
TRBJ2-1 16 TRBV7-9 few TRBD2 CASSFPPGLGEDEQFF TGTGCCAGCAGCTTTCCTCCGGGACTAGGGGAGGATGAGCAGTTCTTC
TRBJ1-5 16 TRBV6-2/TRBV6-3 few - CASSYGTSYSNQPQHF TGTGCCAGCAGTTATGGGACTAGCTATAGCAATCAGCCCCAGCATTTT
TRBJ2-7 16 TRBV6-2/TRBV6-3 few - CASSYFGGAGTYEQYF TGTGCCAGCAGTTACTTTGGCGGGGCGGGAACCTACGAGCAGTACTTC